The count of the clone carrying this T cell receptor (beta chain) is one. Its antigen is unidentified. The entry originates in a study of T cells after posttransplantation cyclophosphamide. Assay used: immunoSEQ multiplex PCR; TCRdb lists only in-frame clones, some missing. The sample contains some 61,000 clones, about 94% of which appear only once. Findings and limits, study-wide: Later post-transplant blood repertoires were often dominated by donor CD8+ memory clones. Blood and skin or GI T cell repertoires showed limited TRB overlap. Recipient CMV seropositivity and CMV reactivation strongly tracked TRB clonality.

The CDR3 covers 15 residues. Germline CDR1 SGHTA, CDR2 FQGNSA. V lost 5 bases to trimming and J lost 2 bases, with 13 bases between them. The sequence was obtained from a woman younger than 45 in good health and a related stem cell transplant donor. Sequenced: PBMCs. The rearrangement uses TRBV7-2 and TRBJ1-5, with D maybe TRBD1 (5 bases). This CDR3 reads CASSSHRLGNQPQHF. Written as DNA, the CDR3 is TGTGCCAGCAGCAGTCACAGGTTGGGCAATCAGCCCCAGCATTTT.